This T cell receptor beta chain was found in a study of blood T cells in healthy people across ages. Study results and caveats: Estimated diversity that came from one million T cells was considered an underestimate.

A second PCR of roughly 7 to 11 cycles used a sample-barcoded 5' primer and a J-beta primer mix. MiXCR, run by TCRdb on the 5' RACE reads, gives a single entry per CDR3 protein. This table has 850,000 to 1,300,000 distinct CDR3 sequences, 45% appearing once. This clonotype appeared a few times. Its target is unknown. V was shortened by 0 bases and J by 10 bases, with 7 bases between the two germline ends. The germline CDR1 and CDR2 sequences are DFQATT and SNEGSKA (reference sequence). CDR3 length equals 11 residues. PBMCs, at least 7 million per sample, were isolated. The rearrangement uses TRBV20-1 and TRBJ2-1; the D is unclear. Material: blood. This sequence was found in a woman aged 55-69 years in good health. CDR3 region: CSARDTGEQFF. The CDR3 DNA reads TGCAGTGCTAGAGATACTGGGGAGCAGTTCTTC.